What follows describes a single T cell receptor beta chain. Its antigen is as yet unknown. Naive CD4+ cells were CD45RA-selected; the remaining cells were memory. V was clipped by 7 bases and J by 8 bases; unmatched bases: 5. The CDR3 is 13 residues long. Looked up from germline, CDR1 is LNHDA and CDR2 is SQIVND (reference sequence). Repertoires were generated with immunoSEQ multiplex PCR, while TCRdb's copy carries only in-frame clones and drops some. The repertoire includes about 730,000 clones, approximately 72% of them detected once, and approximately 1.8% sits in the top ten. The record originates from a study of shared clonotypes between healthy human individuals. Study results and caveats: A reduction in generation probabilities was seen for non-shared clonotypes relative to those shared by all four donors.

The sample comprised memory CD4+ T cells sorted from blood. The sample's subset: CD45RA-negative fraction. The sequence came from a woman aged 25 to 39 in good health. This chain uses TRBV19 with TRBJ2-1; TRBD2 aligns across 10 bases. Written as DNA, the CDR3 is TGTGCCAGTAAACTAGCGGGAAGCTATGAGCAGTTCTTC. Translating it yields CASKLAGSYEQFF.